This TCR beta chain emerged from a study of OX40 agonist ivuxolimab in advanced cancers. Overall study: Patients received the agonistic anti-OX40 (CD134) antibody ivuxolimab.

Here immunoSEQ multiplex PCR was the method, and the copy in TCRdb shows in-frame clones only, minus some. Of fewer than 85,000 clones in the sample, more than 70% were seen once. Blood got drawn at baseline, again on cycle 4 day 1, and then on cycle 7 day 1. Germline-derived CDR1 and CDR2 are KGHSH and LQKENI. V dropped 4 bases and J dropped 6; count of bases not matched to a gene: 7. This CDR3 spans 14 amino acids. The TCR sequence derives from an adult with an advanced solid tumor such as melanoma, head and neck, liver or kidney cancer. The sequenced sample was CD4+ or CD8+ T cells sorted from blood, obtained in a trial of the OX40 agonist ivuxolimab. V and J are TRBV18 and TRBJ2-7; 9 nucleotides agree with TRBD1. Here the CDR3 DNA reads TGTGCCAGCTCACTCGGGACAGGGAATCGCGAGCAGTACTTC. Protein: CASSLGTGNREQYF. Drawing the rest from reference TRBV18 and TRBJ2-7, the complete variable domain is NAGVMQNPRHLVRRRGQEARLRCSPMKGHSHVYWYRQLPEEGLKFMVYLQKENIIDESGMPKERFSAEFPKEGPSILRIQQVVRGDSAAYFCASSLGTGNREQYFGPGTRLTVT.